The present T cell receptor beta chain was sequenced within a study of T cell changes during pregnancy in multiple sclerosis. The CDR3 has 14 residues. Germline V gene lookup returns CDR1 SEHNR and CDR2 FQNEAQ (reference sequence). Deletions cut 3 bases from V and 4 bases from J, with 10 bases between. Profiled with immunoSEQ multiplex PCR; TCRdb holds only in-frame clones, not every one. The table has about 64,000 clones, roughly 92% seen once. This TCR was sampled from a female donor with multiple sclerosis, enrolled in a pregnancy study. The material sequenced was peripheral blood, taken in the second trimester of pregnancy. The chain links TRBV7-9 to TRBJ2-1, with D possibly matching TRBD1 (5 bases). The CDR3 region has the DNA TGTGCCAGCAGCTTGACAGCTTATTACAATGAGCAGTTCTTC. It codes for CASSLTAYYNEQFF.